This is a list of T cell receptor beta chains from one sample in a study of human T cells and chemical hapten exposure. From the RACE reads, TCRdb called clonotypes with MiXCR, one entry per CDR3 protein. The repertoire holds 80,000 to 100,000 distinct CDR3 sequences, with 25% to 30% as singletons. Source: whole blood, taken in connection with sensitization to the hapten diphenylcyclopropenone (DPC). These receptors all stem from a middle-aged man with alopecia areata. Some clones in this sample may be carry-over from other donors' samples. Both conserved end residues are part of each CDR3. Each record gives: clone size, D gene, V gene, J gene, CDR3 DNA, CDR3 protein. A D gene is named only where the DNA matches it firmly. Size is stated for part of the rows, as once, few or many counts, or as a class when the clone is expanded.

>NA|NA|TRBV10-3|TRBJ2-4
TGTGCCATCAGCCGGCCGAATAGCGAGTTC
CAISRPNSEF
>NA|TRBD1|TRBV5-1|TRBJ2-3
TGCGCCAGCAGCCCACGGGACAGAAGCACAGATACGCAGTATTTT
CASSPRDRSTDTQYF
>many|NA|TRBV29-1|TRBJ1-2
TGCAGCGTTGAATCCGGCGGGGGCTACACCTTC
CSVESGGGYTF
>few|TRBD1|TRBV24-1|TRBJ1-2
TGTGCCACCAGTGATTCTGGCAGGGGGACCTATGGCTACACCTTC
CATSDSGRGTYGYTF
>few|NA|TRBV6-2/TRBV6-3|TRBJ2-1
TGTGCCAGCAGGCCTCATGGAACGGCCGACTCCTACAATGAGCAGTTCTTC
CASRPHGTADSYNEQFF
>few|NA|TRBV12-3/TRBV12-4|TRBJ2-3
TGTGCCAGCAATCCCAGGCGCCACACAGATACGCAGTATTTT
CASNPRRHTDTQYF
>NA|NA|TRBV5-1|TRBJ2-7
TGCGCCAGCAGCCCGTCAGGAGTTTACGAGCAGTACTTC
CASSPSGVYEQYF
>few|NA|TRBV27|TRBJ1-5
TGTGCCAGCAGAGGAGGGCCCAATCAGCCCCAGCATTTT
CASRGGPNQPQHF
>NA|NA|TRBV10-3|TRBJ1-1
TGTGCCATCAGTGAGTCGGCAGGGAACACTGAAGCTTTCTTT
CAISESAGNTEAFF
>few|NA|TRBV9|TRBJ2-6
TGTGCCAGCAGCGTAGTTCCCAGCTCGGATACTGGGGCCAACGTCCTGACTTTC
CASSVVPSSDTGANVLTF
>few|NA|TRBV12-3/TRBV12-4|TRBJ1-5
TGTGCCAGCACCGGACGGTCGTACAATCAGCCCCAGCATTTT
CASTGRSYNQPQHF
>NA|TRBD2|TRBV29-1|TRBJ2-2
TGCAGCTTTGAACTAGCGGGAGCGATGACCGGGGAGCTGTTTTTT
CSFELAGAMTGELFF
>few|NA|TRBV7-9|TRBJ1-2
TGTGCCAGCAGCTTAGCGGAAGAAGGGGCCTATGGCTACACCTTC
CASSLAEEGAYGYTF
>NA|NA|TRBV12-3/TRBV12-4|TRBJ1-4
TGTGCCAGCAGTTTAGGGGGTTCAAGTGAAAAACTGTTTTTT
CASSLGGSSEKLFF
>NA|TRBD2|TRBV7-2|TRBJ2-7
TGTGCCAGCAGCCGGACTAGCGACTCCTACGAGCAGTACTTC
CASSRTSDSYEQYF
>few|TRBD1|TRBV9|TRBJ1-6
TGTGCCAGCAGCGTAGGGACAGGGGGCTCCGAAGTGTCACCCCTCCACTTT
CASSVGTGGSEVSPLHF
>NA|NA|TRBV27|TRBJ1-6
TGTGCCAGCAGTTCAAGGACACGGGGGAAACTCTCCTATAATTCACCCCTCCACTTT
CASSSRTRGKLSYNSPLHF
>few|NA|TRBV7-9|TRBJ1-3
TGTGCCAGCAGCTCCTACCGGGACACCATATATTTT
CASSSYRDTIYF
>NA|NA|TRBV28|TRBJ1-1
TGTGCCAGCAGTTTTCCTCTTGCGGGACGGATGAACACTGAAGCTTTCTTT
CASSFPLAGRMNTEAFF
>few|TRBD1|TRBV27|TRBJ1-5
TGTGCCAGCAGTTTATCGATGGGACAGCATCAGCCCCAGCATTTT
CASSLSMGQHQPQHF
>NA|NA|TRBV20-1|TRBJ2-5
TGCAGTGCTAGAGATCGAAGGGGGGCTGGGGAGACCCAGTACTTC
CSARDRRGAGETQYF
>NA|NA|TRBV20-1|TRBJ2-7
TGCAGTGCTAGAGATAGCTACAGCTACGAGCAGTACTTC
CSARDSYSYEQYF
>NA|TRBD1|TRBV13|TRBJ2-1
TGTGCCAGCAGCCCCCGGGACAGGAACAATGAGCAGTTCTTC
CASSPRDRNNEQFF
>NA|NA|TRBV7-2|TRBJ2-5
TGTGCCAGCAGCTTAAATGATAGGGTCCAAGAGACCCAGTACTTC
CASSLNDRVQETQYF
>NA|TRBD2|TRBV29-1|TRBJ2-1
TGCAGCGTTCTAGGCGGGAGGGGCAATGAGCAGTTCTTC
CSVLGGRGNEQFF
>few|NA|TRBV15|TRBJ2-3
TGTGCCACCAGCAGAGAAGAGGCTGTCACCTCTACGCAGTATTTT
CATSREEAVTSTQYF
>NA|NA|TRBV20-1|TRBJ2-7
TGCAGTGCTCGGGACTTACCCTACGAGCAGTACTTC
CSARDLPYEQYF
>few|TRBD2|TRBV6-5|TRBJ2-1
TGTGCCAGCAGCCCCCGCCGGGGGGGCCCAAACAATGAGCAGTTCTTC
CASSPRRGGPNNEQFF
>NA|NA|TRBV14|TRBJ2-7
TGTGCCAGCAGCCAAGAGTCGGGCCTTCGAGGGCAGTACTTC
CASSQESGLRGQYF
>NA|NA|TRBV9|TRBJ1-1
TGTGCCAGCAGCGGACGACAGGAGAACACTGAAGCTTTCTTT
CASSGRQENTEAFF
>NA|TRBD2|TRBV3-1|TRBJ2-1
TGTGCCAGCAGCCAAGGGGGACTAGCGGGAGGGTACCTCAATGAGCAGTTCTTC
CASSQGGLAGGYLNEQFF
>NA|NA|TRBV20-1|TRBJ2-1
TGCAGTGCTAGAGATATCTACCAGAGCTCCTACAATGAGCAGTTCTTC
CSARDIYQSSYNEQFF
>few|NA|TRBV20-1|TRBJ1-5
TGCAGTGCTAGAGGAATTCCGGGAGCAGGCTCCTATCAGCCCCAGCATTTT
CSARGIPGAGSYQPQHF
>few|TRBD1|TRBV27|TRBJ2-2
TGTGCCAGCAGTTACAGGGGGCGGGTCGGGGAGCTGTTTTTT
CASSYRGRVGELFF
>NA|NA|TRBV10-3|TRBJ2-3
TGTGCCATCAGTGAAGGACACGCCCAACCCTATAGCACAGATACGCAGTATTTT
CAISEGHAQPYSTDTQYF